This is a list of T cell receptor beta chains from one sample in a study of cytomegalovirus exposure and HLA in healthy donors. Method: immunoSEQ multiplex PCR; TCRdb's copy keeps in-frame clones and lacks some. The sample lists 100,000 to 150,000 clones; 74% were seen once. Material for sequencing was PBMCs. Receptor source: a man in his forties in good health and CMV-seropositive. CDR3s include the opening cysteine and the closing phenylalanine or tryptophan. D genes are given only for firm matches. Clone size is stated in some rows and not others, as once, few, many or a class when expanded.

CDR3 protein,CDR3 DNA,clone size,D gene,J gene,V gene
CASSQEYGMNTEAFF,TGTGCCAGCAGCCAAGAGTACGGGATGAACACTGAAGCTTTCTTT,-,-,TRBJ1-1,TRBV4-2
CASSIPGLRNTEAFF,TGTGCCAGCAGTATCCCGGGACTACGGAACACTGAAGCTTTCTTT,-,-,TRBJ1-1,TRBV7-9
CASVQGQINQPQHF,TGTGCTAGTGTTCAGGGACAGATAAATCAGCCCCAGCATTTT,-,TRBD1,TRBJ1-5,TRBV12-5
CASSTSGSSGNTIYF,TGCGCCAGCAGCACTTCAGGGTCTTCTGGAAACACCATATATTTT,once,-,TRBJ1-3,TRBV5-1
CASSPRTIGGHNEQFF,TGTGCCAGCAGCCCTCGGACAATCGGAGGGCACAATGAGCAGTTCTTC,-,-,TRBJ2-1,TRBV7-2
CASSQPGQGGSYEQYF,TGTGCCAGCAGCCAACCGGGACAGGGAGGCTCCTACGAGCAGTACTTC,once,TRBD1,TRBJ2-7,TRBV28
CASSERPGSYEQYF,TGTGCCAGCAGTGAGCGACCAGGTTCCTACGAGCAGTACTTC,once,-,TRBJ2-7,TRBV2
CASSIGFGTDPNEKLFF,TGTGCCAGTAGTATAGGTTTTGGGACAGACCCTAATGAAAAACTGTTTTTT,once,TRBD1,TRBJ1-4,TRBV19
CASSPPLSSGLAGDNEQFF,TGTGCCAGCAGCCCCCCACTATCCTCAGGACTAGCGGGAGACAATGAGCAGTTCTTC,-,TRBD2,TRBJ2-1,TRBV5-6
CASSQADSLGGYTF,TGTGCCAGCAGCCAAGCGGACAGCTTAGGGGGCTACACCTTC,-,-,TRBJ1-2,TRBV4-2
CSVDPGQGISGANVLTF,TGCAGCGTTGACCCGGGACAGGGAATCTCTGGGGCCAACGTCCTGACTTTC,few,TRBD1,TRBJ2-6,TRBV29-1
CASSLATAYEQYF,TGCGCCAGCAGCTTGGCTACAGCCTACGAGCAGTACTTC,-,-,TRBJ2-7,TRBV5-1
CASSFDRGRHEQYF,TGTGCCAGCAGTTTCGACAGGGGGCGGCACGAGCAGTACTTC,once,TRBD1,TRBJ2-7,TRBV27
CASSRGGEGEQYF,TGTGCCAGCAGCCGGGGAGGGGAAGGCGAGCAGTACTTC,many,TRBD2,TRBJ2-7,TRBV5-5
CASSSTGTSAYNEQFF,TGTGCCAGCAGTTCTACCGGGACTAGCGCCTACAATGAGCAGTTCTTC,-,TRBD2,TRBJ2-1,TRBV6-5
CSVDRGLSGNTIYF,TGCAGCGTAGACAGGGGGCTTTCTGGAAACACCATATATTTT,-,TRBD1,TRBJ1-3,TRBV29-1
CASSLEGGASYNSPLHF,TGTGCCAGCAGCTTGGAGGGGGGGGCCAGCTATAATTCACCCCTCCACTTT,-,-,TRBJ1-6,TRBV5-6
CAISPGRGGTGELFF,TGTGCCATCAGTCCGGGGAGGGGGGGAACCGGGGAGCTGTTTTTT,-,-,TRBJ2-2,TRBV10-3
CSARTGETQYF,TGCAGTGCTCGGACAGGGGAGACCCAGTACTTC,once,TRBD1,TRBJ2-5,TRBV20-1
CASSSQGPQGNEQFF,TGTGCCAGCAGTTCTCAGGGGCCCCAGGGCAATGAGCAGTTCTTC,once,-,TRBJ2-1,TRBV28